The 25 T cell receptor beta chains given below trace back to one sample, sequenced in a study of T cells in Graves' hyperthyroidism and ophthalmopathy. Researchers amplified the TCR beta CDR3 regions from RNA transcripts. The study used the HTBI primer set for a first-round RT-PCR of the TCR CDR3. TCRdb fed the multiplex PCR reads into MiXCR, producing one record per CDR3 protein. Here the sample spans about 600,000 distinct CDR3 sequences, about a sixth being singletons. Sequencing was carried out using blood. The receptors originated from a woman in her 40s with Graves' ophthalmopathy.

The chain combines TRBV13 with TRBJ2-3; 11 bases fit TRBD2. The V and J ends lost 7 bases and 3 bases, in that order; junction bases with no gene match: 6. This CDR3 spans 15 amino acids. In germline, CDR1 is PRHDT, CDR2 FYEKMQ (reference sequence). The CDR3 reads CASIRLAGRTDTQYF. The CDR3 coding sequence is TGTGCCAGCATCCGACTAGCGGGGCGTACAGATACGCAGTATTTT. The whole variable domain, filled in from reference TRBV13 and TRBJ2-3, reads AAGVIQSPRHLIKEKRETATLKCYPIPRHDTVYWYQQGPGQDPQFLISFYEKMQSDKGSIPDRFSAQQFSDYHSELNMSSLELGDSALYFCASIRLAGRTDTQYFGPGTRLTVL.

In this sample, this clonotype turned up many times. This sequence joins TRBV28 and TRBJ1-5; 9 nucleotides align to TRBD1. With 3 bases clipped from V and 1 base from J, the junction kept 4 bases outside the gene matches. CDR3 length: 16 residues. Germline CDR1 is MDHEN and CDR2 is SYDVKM. The CDR3 DNA is TGTGCCAGCAGTTTTCATACAGGGGGCAGCAATCAGCCCCAGCATTTT. Residues: CASSFHTGGSNQPQHF.

This clonotype was counted ten times or more. This chain uses TRBV18 with TRBJ2-5; D remains ambiguous. The germline CDR1 and CDR2 sequences are KGHSH and LQKENI. The CDR3 totals 13 residues. Trimming left V 0 bases short and J 5 bases short, with 7 bases between. The CDR3 bases are TGTGCCAGCTCACCACCAGGGATGGAGACCCAGTACTTC. This encodes CASSPPGMETQYF.

This rearrangement joins TRBV28 to TRBJ1-5, with D perhaps matching TRBD1 (6 bases). The V end was cut by 2 bases, the J end by 3 bases, with 11 bases between. This CDR3 comprises 15 residues. The germline CDR1 and CDR2 sequences are MDHEN and SYDVKM. The CDR3, as DNA: TGTGCCAGCAGTTTACAGGGGCCTAACAATCAGCCCCAGCATTTT. It yields the protein CASSLQGPNNQPQHF.

The chain combines TRBV25-1 with TRBJ2-3; 7 bases align to TRBD1. Germline CDR1 reads MGHDK; CDR2 reads SYGVNS. This CDR3 region has 17 residues. Germline trimming cut 4 bases from V and 0 bases from J; bases unmatched to any gene: 10. Written as DNA, the CDR3 is TGTGCCAGCAGTGGAAAATTTGGGACAGCTAGCACAGATACGCAGTATTTT. This codes for CASSGKFGTASTDTQYF.

This rearrangement joins TRBV9 to TRBJ1-6, with D maybe TRBD1 (6 bases). The CDR3 has 14 residues. Germline V gene data show CDR1 as SGDLS and CDR2 as YYNGEE. V was pared by 2 bases and J by 7 bases, with 10 bases between. The CDR3, as DNA: TGTGCCAGCAGCGTCGGAGGGGGGAATTCACCCCTCCACTTT. Protein product: CASSVGGGNSPLHF.

This clonotype was detected ten times or more. V usage is TRBV7-9 and J usage is TRBJ1-1; TRBD1 matches at 7 bases. V lost 5 bases to trimming and J lost 9 bases; unmatched junction nucleotides: 3. Germline CDR1 and CDR2: SEHNR and FQNEAQ (reference sequence). The CDR3 spans 11 residues. CDR3 protein: CASSQGGKAFF. The CDR3 DNA reads TGTGCCAGCAGCCAGGGGGGTAAAGCTTTCTTT.

V and J are TRBV7-3 and TRBJ2-3; TRBD2 aligns across 13 bases. This CDR3 region has 17 residues. V gave up 5 bases and J gave up 1 base; unmatched junction bases: 6. The germline V gene has CDR1 SGHTA and CDR2 FQGTGA. The CDR3 region has the DNA TGTGCCAGCAGCACCGCCGGGACTAGCGGGGGCACAGATACGCAGTATTTT. It specifies CASSTAGTSGGTDTQYF.

This clonotype was counted many times. The rearrangement links TRBV3-1 to TRBJ2-7; 9 bases fit TRBD1. This CDR3 region has 16 residues. V lost 3 bases, J lost 6 bases, and 12 bases stayed unmatched. Germline CDR1 and CDR2: LGHDT and YNNKEL (reference sequence). The chain's CDR3 is CASSHWTGAGSSEQYF. The CDR3 region has the DNA TGTGCCAGCAGCCACTGGACAGGGGCAGGGTCTTCCGAGCAGTACTTC.

The rearrangement links TRBV5-1 to TRBJ1-6; tentatively, D is TRBD1 (5 bases). The CDR3 sequence is 16 residues long. Trimming pared 1 base from V and 8 bases from J, leaving 16 bases between. CDR1 SGHRS and CDR2 YFSETQ come from the germline V gene. CDR3 amino acids: CASSLTGGTGHSPLHF. CDR3 sequence (DNA): TGCGCCAGCAGCTTGACAGGCGGCACGGGTCATTCACCCCTCCACTTT.

There are many counts of this clonotype. The chain joins TRBV7-8 to TRBJ2-1, with a weak D call TRBD2 (6 bases). The CDR3 is 15 amino acids. V shed 5 bases and J shed 7 bases, with 18 bases lying between them. Germline V gene data show CDR1 as SGHVS and CDR2 as FQNEAQ. The DNA for the CDR3 is TGTGCCAGCAGCGCCACGGGACTGGGGCGGAATGAGCAGTTCTTC. Translation: CASSATGLGRNEQFF.

At least ten counts were recorded for this clonotype. The genes are TRBV30 and TRBJ1-1; D not certain. Germline V gene lookup returns CDR1 GTSNPN and CDR2 SVGIG (reference sequence). The V end was cut by 2 bases, the J end by 4 bases, with 14 bases between. The CDR3 spans 14 residues. CDR3 bases: TGTGCCTGGAGTTGGGGAGGGATGGGCACTGAAGCTTTCTTT. It is translated as CAWSWGGMGTEAFF.

DNA for the CDR3: TGTGCCAGCAGTTCCTACCGACAGGGCGTATGTCAGCCCCAGCATTTT. Translating gives CASSSYRQGVCQPQHF. The rearrangement links TRBV28 to TRBJ1-5, with 7 bases lining up with TRBD1. The CDR3 loop spans 16 amino acids. CDR1 and CDR2 (germline): MDHEN, SYDVKM. The ends lost 4 bases at V and 6 bases at J; junction bases unmatched: 12.

This chain uses TRBV4-1 with TRBJ1-2, with 10 positions matching TRBD1. After removal of 3 bases from V and 4 bases from J, the junction contained 2 bases not matched to a gene. CDR1 and CDR2 from the germline V gene are MGHRA and YSYEKL. There are 14 residues in the CDR3. CDR3 coding DNA: TGCGCCAGCAGCCAGGGACAGGGGATCTATGGCTACACCTTC. Translation gives CASSQGQGIYGYTF.

This clonotype was counted a single time. This chain links TRBV29-1 with TRBJ2-3, with D maybe TRBD1 (6 bases). V lost 5 bases and J lost 2, with 14 bases in between. The CDR3 has 14 residues. Germline CDR1 SQVTM, CDR2 ANQGSEA. CDR3 amino acids: CSVNRAAFTDTQYF. The CDR3 region has the DNA TGCAGCGTTAACAGGGCAGCTTTCACAGATACGCAGTATTTT.

The J gene is TRBJ1-4, the V gene TRBV3-1, with a weak D call TRBD1 (5 bases). In germline, CDR1 is LGHDT, CDR2 YNNKEL (reference sequence). The CDR3 covers 15 residues. V was clipped by 5 bases and J by 8 bases, with 18 bases between them. The CDR3 nucleotides read TGTGCCAGCAGCTGGAAGTTAGGGGCTCCGGAAAAACTGTTTTTT. Its protein product is CASSWKLGAPEKLFF.

This clonotype was detected a few times. V usage is TRBV5-1 and J usage is TRBJ1-1; no clear D. This CDR3 is 13 amino acids long. The germline gives CDR1 SGHRS, CDR2 YFSETQ. V lost 0 bases and J 3 bases, leaving 6 bases between the germline ends. CDR3 in amino acids: CASSLDTYTEAFF. Here the CDR3 DNA reads TGCGCCAGCAGCTTGGACACCTACACTGAAGCTTTCTTT.

This clonotype was seen a few times. V gene TRBV6-1 combines with J gene TRBJ2-1; D is perhaps TRBD2 (6 bases). Germline CDR1 MNHNS, CDR2 SASEGT. Trimming removed 5 bases from V and 4 bases from J, with 18 bases in between. This CDR3 has 16 amino acids. The CDR3 is CASSPYPAGAYNEQFF. The CDR3 DNA reads as TGTGCCAGCAGTCCTTATCCAGCGGGCGCTTACAATGAGCAGTTCTTC.

This clonotype was detected ten times or more. The chain combines TRBV27 with TRBJ2-3, with D unresolved. This CDR3 comprises 13 residues. V was clipped by 6 bases and J by 0 bases, with 7 bases between them. Germline V lookup: CDR1 MNHEY, CDR2 SMNVEV (reference sequence). CDR3 nucleotide sequence: TGTGCCAGCAGCCTTTCTAGCACAGATACGCAGTATTTT. Protein sequence: CASSLSSTDTQYF.

Many counts were recorded for this clonotype. V gene TRBV3-1 combines with J gene TRBJ1-1, with D unresolved. This CDR3 is built from 14 residues. V lost 3 bases and J 5 bases, leaving 13 bases between the germline ends. CDR1 is LGHDT, CDR2 YNNKEL, per germline (reference sequence). The CDR3 spells CASSQAAAPTEAFF. The CDR3, as DNA: TGTGCCAGCAGCCAGGCCGCTGCCCCTACTGAAGCTTTCTTT. The full variable domain, its missing parts supplied by reference TRBV3-1 and TRBJ1-1, is DTAVSQTPKYLVTQMGNDKSIKCEQNLGHDTMYWYKQDSKKFLKIMFSYNNKELIINETVPNRFSPKSPDKAHLNLHINSLELGDSAVYFCASSQAAAPTEAFFGQGTRLTVV.

This clonotype was observed a few times. The gene calls are TRBV19 and TRBJ1-1; no clear D gene. Germline V gene data show CDR1 as LNHDA and CDR2 as SQIVND (reference sequence). The V and J ends lost 5 bases and 1 base respectively, with 8 bases between them. The length of the CDR3 is 13 residues. Here the CDR3 reads CASSVRPNTEAFF. The CDR3 nucleotides are TGTGCCAGTAGTGTCCGACCGAACACTGAAGCTTTCTTT.

The chain links TRBV7-9 to TRBJ2-1; D remains ambiguous. CDR3 length: 17 amino acids. V was shortened by 0 bases and J by 1 base, with 13 bases between the two germline ends. Germline-derived CDR1 and CDR2 are SEHNR and FQNEAQ (reference sequence). The CDR3 loop is CASSLAGTLSSYNEQFF. DNA of the CDR3: TGTGCCAGCAGCTTAGCGGGCACACTATCGTCCTACAATGAGCAGTTCTTC.

The chain carries TRBV19 and TRBJ1-1, with 7 positions matching TRBD1. The germline V gene has CDR1 LNHDA and CDR2 SQIVND (reference sequence). The CDR3 is 15 residues long. The V and J ends lost 4 bases and 1 base, in that order; junction bases with no gene match: 6. For the CDR3, the DNA is TGTGCCAGTAGTACACCGGGACAGCCGAACACTGAAGCTTTCTTT. Translating it yields CASSTPGQPNTEAFF.

This chain links TRBV5-1 with TRBJ1-2; a weak D match, TRBD1 (6 bases). This CDR3 has 15 residues. Germline V gives CDR1 SGHRS, CDR2 YFSETQ. Trimming shortened V by 4 bases and J by 8 bases, and 21 bases separated the two germline ends. CDR3 bases: TGCGCCAGCAGCCTCCCGACAGGCGGTCAGTCCGGCTACACCTTC. It specifies CASSLPTGGQSGYTF.

This clonotype was seen ten or more times. As DNA, the CDR3 is TGTGCCAGCCGCGACAGGACTATAGTGGATACGCAGTATTTT. Amino acid sequence: CASRDRTIVDTQYF. This chain joins TRBV6-1 and TRBJ2-3, with D perhaps being TRBD1 or TRBD2 (6 bases each). From germline, CDR1 is MNHNS and CDR2 SASEGT. The V and J ends lost 8 bases and 6 bases respectively, with 18 bases between them. This CDR3 spans 14 amino acids.